The rows below give T cell receptor beta chains drawn from one sample of a study of blood T cell repertoires in COVID-19. The data were produced by immunoSEQ multiplex PCR, yet TCRdb's version contains in-frame clones alone and is incomplete. Here the sample spans a few hundred thousand clones, roughly 85% being singletons. Sequences were obtained from peripheral blood. These receptors originate from a human donor in a cohort sampled during active COVID-19. Each CDR3 is given with its conserved first and last residue. A D gene is named only where the DNA matches it firmly. A row's size may be missing; if present it is once, few, many or a size class.

j_gene,d_gene,v_gene,abundance,CDR3aa,CDR3nt
TRBJ2-7,NA,TRBV6-5,NA,CASRDLDRPPQQYF,TGTGCCAGCAGGGACTTGGACCGACCCCCTCAGCAGTACTTC
TRBJ1-1,NA,TRBV5-1,NA,CASSPSGARTEAFF,TGCGCCAGCAGCCCCTCAGGGGCTCGCACTGAAGCTTTCTTT
TRBJ2-7,NA,TRBV18,once,CASSPGLQAVREQYF,TGTGCCAGCTCACCCGGGCTACAGGCAGTCCGGGAGCAGTACTTC
TRBJ2-3,TRBD2,TRBV9,NA,CASSGGTTGDTQYF,TGTGCCAGCAGCGGCGGGACTACCGGGGATACGCAGTATTTT
TRBJ2-2,NA,TRBV19,NA,CASSMKTGRVEGTGELFF,TGTGCCAGTAGTATGAAAACAGGGAGAGTGGAAGGCACCGGGGAGCTGTTTTTT
TRBJ1-5,NA,TRBV6-5,NA,CASTGISNQPQHF,TGTGCCAGCACAGGGATTAGCAATCAGCCCCAGCATTTT
TRBJ1-2,NA,TRBV21-1,NA,CASSPHRTGPNYGYTF,TGTGCCAGCAGCCCTCATCGGACAGGCCCAAACTATGGCTACACCTTC
TRBJ1-1,TRBD1,TRBV27,NA,CASSLTGVEAFF,TGTGCCAGCAGTCTGACAGGGGTGGAAGCTTTCTTT
TRBJ2-1,TRBD1,TRBV28,NA,CASSNPGQGGNEQFF,TGTGCCAGCAGCAACCCGGGACAGGGGGGGAATGAGCAGTTCTTC
TRBJ1-2,NA,TRBV5-1,NA,CASSLQGSDGYTF,TGCGCCAGCAGTTTGCAGGGTTCCGATGGCTACACCTTC
TRBJ1-1,NA,TRBV6-5,once,CASSYSQGLTEAFF,TGTGCCAGCAGTTATTCGCAGGGGCTTACTGAAGCTTTCTTT
TRBJ2-7,NA,TRBV6-5,many,CASNLDRLFEQYF,TGTGCCAGCAATCTCGACAGGCTATTTGAGCAGTACTTC
TRBJ1-2,TRBD1,TRBV12-3/TRBV12-4,NA,CASRQGALGYTF,TGTGCCAGCAGACAGGGGGCTCTTGGCTACACCTTC
TRBJ2-7,NA,TRBV27,NA,CASSFNIRYEQYF,TGTGCCAGCAGTTTCAACATACGCTACGAGCAGTACTTC
TRBJ1-5,NA,TRBV7-9,NA,CASSPSGNQPQHF,TGTGCCAGCAGCCCCTCCGGCAATCAGCCCCAGCATTTT
TRBJ2-2,TRBD2,TRBV24-1,NA,CATSDLAGDPGVTGELFF,TGTGCCACCAGTGATCTAGCGGGGGATCCTGGTGTCACCGGGGAGCTGTTTTTT
TRBJ2-7,TRBD2,TRBV30,NA,CAWNRGGVYEQYF,TGTGCCTGGAACCGCGGGGGAGTCTACGAGCAGTACTTC
TRBJ2-7,NA,TRBV10-1,NA,CASSEGGSYEQYF,TGCGCCAGCAGTGAAGGCGGCTCCTACGAGCAGTACTTC
TRBJ2-1,TRBD1,TRBV18,NA,CASSPGTGSNEQFF,TGTGCCAGCTCCCCAGGGACAGGATCAAATGAGCAGTTCTTC
TRBJ1-4,TRBD1,TRBV4-2,many,CASSRGTGQEKLFF,TGTGCCAGCAGCCGGGGGACAGGGCAAGAAAAACTGTTTTTT
TRBJ2-7,TRBD1,TRBV27,NA,CASSWGQAIYEQYF,TGTGCCAGCAGTTGGGGACAGGCCATCTACGAGCAGTACTTC
TRBJ1-2,TRBD1,TRBV28,NA,CAGQGSHYGYTF,TGTGCCGGACAGGGTTCCCACTATGGCTACACCTTC
TRBJ2-4,TRBD2,TRBV12-5,NA,CASGSVAGIAKNIQYF,TGTGCTAGTGGTTCGGTAGCGGGGATAGCCAAAAACATTCAGTACTTC
TRBJ1-2,NA,TRBV6-2/TRBV6-3,NA,CASSSPQGHYGYTF,TGTGCCAGCAGTTCGCCTCAGGGTCACTATGGCTACACCTTC
TRBJ2-5,NA,TRBV5-8,NA,CASSLGLSVQETQYF,TGTGCCAGCAGCTTGGGACTGTCGGTCCAAGAGACCCAGTACTTC
TRBJ1-1,TRBD1,TRBV10-3,NA,CAIRTGPNTEAFF,TGTGCCATTAGGACAGGACCGAACACTGAAGCTTTCTTT
TRBJ1-3,NA,TRBV30,NA,CAWSLQGTGNTIYF,TGTGCCTGGAGTCTGCAGGGAACTGGAAACACCATATATTTT
TRBJ1-2,NA,TRBV5-6,NA,CASSRARRSYTF,TGTGCCAGCAGCCGGGCCAGGAGGAGCTACACCTTC
TRBJ1-2,TRBD1,TRBV6-5,few,CASSYIRTGGNYGYTF,TGTGCCAGCAGTTACATTAGGACAGGGGGTAACTATGGCTACACCTTC
TRBJ1-1,NA,TRBV7-9,NA,CASSLGGGRGTEAFF,TGTGCCAGCAGCTTGGGAGGGGGGAGAGGTACTGAAGCTTTCTTT
TRBJ2-6,NA,TRBV5-1,NA,CASSPQASGANVLTF,TGCGCCAGCAGCCCTCAGGCGTCCGGGGCCAACGTCCTGACTTTC
TRBJ2-1,TRBD1,TRBV11-2,NA,CASSSTGTEQFF,TGTGCCAGCAGCTCGACAGGGACAGAGCAGTTCTTC
TRBJ1-3,NA,TRBV6-5,NA,CASSYSAETSGNTIYF,TGTGCCAGCAGTTACTCAGCGGAAACGTCTGGAAACACCATATATTTT
TRBJ2-5,NA,TRBV10-3,NA,CAIRATEQETQYF,TGTGCCATCAGGGCGACAGAACAAGAGACCCAGTACTTC
TRBJ1-1,TRBD1,TRBV30,NA,CAWGGGPRRTEAFF,TGTGCCTGGGGAGGGGGCCCCAGGAGAACTGAAGCTTTCTTT
TRBJ2-5,NA,TRBV6-5,NA,CASSYSTNQETQYF,TGTGCCAGCAGTTACTCGACTAATCAAGAGACCCAGTACTTC
TRBJ1-4,NA,TRBV30,NA,CALGTTTNEKLFF,TGTGCCTTAGGGACAACAACTAATGAAAAACTGTTTTTT
TRBJ1-1,TRBD1,TRBV14,once,CASSPHRTGDTEAFF,TGTGCCAGCAGCCCTCATAGGACAGGGGACACTGAAGCTTTCTTT
TRBJ1-2,NA,TRBV6-2/TRBV6-3,NA,CASSPREGDGGYTF,TGTGCCAGCAGTCCCCGAGAGGGCGATGGAGGCTACACCTTC
TRBJ1-5,NA,TRBV7-9,few,CASSAGGYQPQHF,TGTGCCAGCAGCGCCGGGGGATATCAGCCCCAGCATTTT
TRBJ2-5,NA,TRBV11-1,NA,CASSSGTKETQYF,TGTGCCAGCAGCTCCGGGACAAAAGAGACCCAGTACTTC
TRBJ1-1,TRBD1,TRBV19,NA,CASSIRPGQGAEAFF,TGTGCCAGTAGTATACGACCGGGACAGGGCGCTGAAGCTTTCTTT
TRBJ2-7,TRBD1,TRBV6-5,NA,CASRGTGRIYEQYF,TGTGCCAGCAGGGGGACAGGGAGGATTTACGAGCAGTACTTC
TRBJ2-3,NA,TRBV4-2,NA,CASSLLEDSPGTDTQYF,TGTGCCAGCAGCCTGTTAGAGGACTCCCCTGGCACAGATACGCAGTATTTT
TRBJ2-7,TRBD1,TRBV6-5,NA,CASSWTGGNYEQYF,TGTGCCAGCAGTTGGACAGGGGGTAATTACGAGCAGTACTTC
TRBJ2-1,NA,TRBV7-3,once,CASSPPLRNEQFF,TGTGCCAGCAGCCCTCCTCTTCGGAATGAGCAGTTCTTC
TRBJ1-1,TRBD1,TRBV29-1,NA,CSVEDLLPGGAYYEAFF,TGCAGCGTTGAAGATCTTCTGCCAGGGGGCGCTTACTATGAAGCTTTCTTT
TRBJ1-2,TRBD1,TRBV11-2,NA,CASSFFTGDGYTF,TGTGCCAGCAGCTTTTTCACAGGGGATGGCTACACCTTC
TRBJ1-2,NA,TRBV3-1/TRBV3-2,NA,CASSQDPSDYGYTF,TGTGCCAGCAGCCAAGATCCCTCAGACTATGGCTACACCTTC
TRBJ1-6,TRBD1,TRBV19,NA,CASRPGQGRVPLHF,TGTGCCAGTAGGCCTGGACAGGGAAGGGTACCCCTCCACTTT
TRBJ2-5,NA,TRBV24-1,NA,CATSDSREVVTQYF,TGTGCCACCAGTGATTCCAGGGAAGTGGTGACCCAGTACTTC
TRBJ2-5,NA,TRBV3-1/TRBV3-2,NA,CASSPEGRLETQYF,TGTGCCAGCAGCCCGGAGGGTCGCCTGGAGACCCAGTACTTC
TRBJ1-1,TRBD1,TRBV12-3/TRBV12-4,NA,CASKTGGDAEAFF,TGTGCCAGCAAAACAGGGGGAGACGCTGAAGCTTTCTTT
TRBJ1-2,TRBD1,TRBV25-1,few,CASSEGQGVRGYTF,TGTGCCAGCAGTGAGGGACAGGGGGTCAGAGGCTACACCTTC